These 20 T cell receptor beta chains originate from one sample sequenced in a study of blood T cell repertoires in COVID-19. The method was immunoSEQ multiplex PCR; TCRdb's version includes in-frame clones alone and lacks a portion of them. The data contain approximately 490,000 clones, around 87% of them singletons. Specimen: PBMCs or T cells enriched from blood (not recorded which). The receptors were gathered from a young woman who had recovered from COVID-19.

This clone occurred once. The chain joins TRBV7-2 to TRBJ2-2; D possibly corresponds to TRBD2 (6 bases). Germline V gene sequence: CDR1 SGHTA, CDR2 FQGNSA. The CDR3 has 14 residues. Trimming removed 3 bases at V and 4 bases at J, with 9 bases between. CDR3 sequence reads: CASSLGSGTGELFF. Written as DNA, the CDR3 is TGTGCCAGCAGCTTGGGTAGCGGCACCGGGGAGCTGTTTTTT.

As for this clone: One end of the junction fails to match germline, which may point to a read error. CDR3 region: CAISDPRGNAEAFF. The DNA for the CDR3 is TGTGCCATCAGTGACCCTCGGGGGAACGCTGAAGCTTTCTTT. The V and J genes are TRBV10-3 and TRBJ1-1, with a possible D match to TRBD1 (5 bases). Germline loops: CDR1 ENHRY, CDR2 SYGVKD. The CDR3 runs 14 residues.

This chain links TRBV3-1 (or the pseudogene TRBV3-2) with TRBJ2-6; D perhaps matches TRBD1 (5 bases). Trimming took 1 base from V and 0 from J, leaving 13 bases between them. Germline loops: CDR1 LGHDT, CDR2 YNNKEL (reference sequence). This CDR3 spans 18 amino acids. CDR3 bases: TGTGCCAGCAGCCAAGTCAGGGCCCGCACCTCTGGGGCCAACGTCCTGACTTTC. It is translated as CASSQVRARTSGANVLTF.

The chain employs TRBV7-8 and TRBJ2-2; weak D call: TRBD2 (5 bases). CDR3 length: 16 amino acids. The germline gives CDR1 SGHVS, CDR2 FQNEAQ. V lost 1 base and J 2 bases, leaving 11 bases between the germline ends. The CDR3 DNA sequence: TGTGCCAGCAGCTTAGGAGAAGGGAGTAACACCGGGGAGCTGTTTTTT. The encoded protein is CASSLGEGSNTGELFF.

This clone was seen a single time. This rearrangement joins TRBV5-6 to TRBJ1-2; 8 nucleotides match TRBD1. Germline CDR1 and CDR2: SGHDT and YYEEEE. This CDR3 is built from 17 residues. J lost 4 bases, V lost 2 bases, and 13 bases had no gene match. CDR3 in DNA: TGTGCCAGCAGCTTAGACTTAACCGGGACAGGATCCTATGGCTACACCTTC. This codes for CASSLDLTGTGSYGYTF.

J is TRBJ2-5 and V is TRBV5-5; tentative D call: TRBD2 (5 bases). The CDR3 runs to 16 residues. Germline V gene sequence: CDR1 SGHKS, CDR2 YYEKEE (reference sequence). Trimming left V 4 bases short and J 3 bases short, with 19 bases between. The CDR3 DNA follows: TGTGCCAGCAGCCTCGTCAAGGGAGCCACGAAAGAGACCCAGTACTTC. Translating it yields CASSLVKGATKETQYF.

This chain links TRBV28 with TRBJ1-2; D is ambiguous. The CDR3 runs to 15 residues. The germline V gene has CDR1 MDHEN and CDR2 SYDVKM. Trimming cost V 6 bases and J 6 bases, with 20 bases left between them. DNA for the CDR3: TGTGCCAGCAGAACGAACCTTGCTGGGAGGGATGGCTACACCTTC. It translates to CASRTNLAGRDGYTF.

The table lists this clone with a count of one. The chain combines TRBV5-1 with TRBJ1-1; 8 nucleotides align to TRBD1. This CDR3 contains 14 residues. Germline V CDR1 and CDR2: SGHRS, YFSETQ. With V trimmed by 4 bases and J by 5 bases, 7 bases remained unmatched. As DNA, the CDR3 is TGCGCCAGCAGCGCCTCACAGGGGGAGACTGAAGCTTTCTTT. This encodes CASSASQGETEAFF.

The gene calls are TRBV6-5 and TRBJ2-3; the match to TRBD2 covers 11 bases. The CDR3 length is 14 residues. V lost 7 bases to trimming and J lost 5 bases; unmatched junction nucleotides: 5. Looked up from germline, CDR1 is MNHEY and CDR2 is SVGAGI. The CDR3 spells CASTYSGGGDTQYF. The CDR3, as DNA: TGTGCCAGCACCTATAGCGGGGGGGGAGATACGCAGTATTTT.

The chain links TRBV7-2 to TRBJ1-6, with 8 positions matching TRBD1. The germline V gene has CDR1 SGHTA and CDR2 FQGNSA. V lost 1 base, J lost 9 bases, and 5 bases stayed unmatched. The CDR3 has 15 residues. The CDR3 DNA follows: TGTGCCAGCAGCTTAGTTAACAGGGGGGGTTCACCCCTCCACTTT. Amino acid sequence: CASSLVNRGGSPLHF.

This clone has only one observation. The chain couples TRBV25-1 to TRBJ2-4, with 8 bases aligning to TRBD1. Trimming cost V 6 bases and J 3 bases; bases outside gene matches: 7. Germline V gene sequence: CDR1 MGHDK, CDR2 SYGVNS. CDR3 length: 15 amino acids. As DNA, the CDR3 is TGTGCCAGCAGCCTACAGGGGGTAGGCAAAAACATTCAGTACTTC. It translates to CASSLQGVGKNIQYF.

CDR3 sequence reads: CASSSDGQYGYTF. CDR3 nucleotides: TGCGCCAGCAGTAGTGACGGACAATATGGCTACACCTTC. The V call is TRBV5-1, the J call TRBJ1-2; D perhaps matches TRBD1 (5 bases). Germline lookup yields CDR1 SGHRS and CDR2 YFSETQ. Trimming cost V 5 bases and J 5 bases, with 13 bases left between them. The CDR3 is made up of 13 amino acids.

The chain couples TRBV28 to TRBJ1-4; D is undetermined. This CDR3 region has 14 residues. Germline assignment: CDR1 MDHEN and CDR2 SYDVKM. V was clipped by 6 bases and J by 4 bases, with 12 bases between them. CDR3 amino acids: CASRGGSDNEKLFF. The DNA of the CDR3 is TGTGCCAGCAGGGGTGGTAGCGATAATGAAAAACTGTTTTTT.

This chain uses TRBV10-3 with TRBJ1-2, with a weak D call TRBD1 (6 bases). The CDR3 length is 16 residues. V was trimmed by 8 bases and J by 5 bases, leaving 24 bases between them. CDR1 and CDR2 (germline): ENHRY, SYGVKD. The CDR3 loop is CAISLTLQGITYGYTF. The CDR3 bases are TGTGCCATCTCCCTTACTTTACAGGGTATCACGTATGGCTACACCTTC.

The CDR3 loop reads CASSQGVGTSSYEQYF. Written as DNA, the CDR3 is TGCGCCAGCAGCCAGGGGGTAGGGACAAGTTCCTACGAGCAGTACTTC. The chain recombines TRBV4-1 with TRBJ2-7, with a weak D call TRBD1 (6 bases). Germline V gene sequence: CDR1 MGHRA, CDR2 YSYEKL. The length of the CDR3 is 16 residues. The germline V and J ends were trimmed by 3 bases and 1 base, with 16 bases remaining between them.

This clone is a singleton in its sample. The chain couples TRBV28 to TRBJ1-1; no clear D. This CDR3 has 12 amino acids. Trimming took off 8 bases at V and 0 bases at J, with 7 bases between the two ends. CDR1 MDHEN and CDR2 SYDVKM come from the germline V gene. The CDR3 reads CASWSVNTEAFF. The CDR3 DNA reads TGTGCCAGCTGGTCAGTGAACACTGAAGCTTTCTTT.

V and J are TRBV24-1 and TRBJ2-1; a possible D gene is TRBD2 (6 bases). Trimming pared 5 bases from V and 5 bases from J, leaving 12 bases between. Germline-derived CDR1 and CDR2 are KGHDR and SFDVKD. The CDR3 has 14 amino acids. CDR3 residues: CATSGAGKNNEQFF. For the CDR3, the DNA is TGTGCCACCAGTGGGGCGGGAAAGAACAATGAGCAGTTCTTC.

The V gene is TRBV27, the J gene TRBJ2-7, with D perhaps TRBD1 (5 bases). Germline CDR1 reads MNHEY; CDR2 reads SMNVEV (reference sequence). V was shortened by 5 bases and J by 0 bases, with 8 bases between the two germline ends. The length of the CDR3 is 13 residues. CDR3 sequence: CASSRGVSYEQYF. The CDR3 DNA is TGTGCCAGCAGTAGGGGCGTCTCCTACGAGCAGTACTTC.

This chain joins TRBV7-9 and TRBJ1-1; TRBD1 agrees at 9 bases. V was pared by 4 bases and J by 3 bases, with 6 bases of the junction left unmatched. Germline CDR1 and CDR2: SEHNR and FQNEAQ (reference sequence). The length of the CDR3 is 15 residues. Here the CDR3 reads CASSYWDREHTEAFF. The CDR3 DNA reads TGTGCCAGCAGCTATTGGGACAGGGAGCACACTGAAGCTTTCTTT.

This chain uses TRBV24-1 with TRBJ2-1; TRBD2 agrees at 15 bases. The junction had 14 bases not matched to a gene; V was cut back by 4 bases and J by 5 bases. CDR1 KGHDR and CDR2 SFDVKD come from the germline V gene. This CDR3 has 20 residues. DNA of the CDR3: TGTGCCACCAGTGACGCGACCGGGACTAGCGGGGGGCCCCCTAACAATGAGCAGTTCTTC. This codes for CATSDATGTSGGPPNNEQFF.